A single sample is the source of the 21 T cell receptor beta chains below, sequenced in a study of Ad26.COV2.S vaccination and SARS-CoV-2 variants. Assay used: immunoSEQ multiplex PCR; TCRdb lists only in-frame clones, some missing. The sample records approximately 400,000 clones, roughly 94% being singletons. Sequenced here: peripheral blood, sampled after recovery from COVID-19. These receptors were collected from a human donor who had recovered from COVID-19.

V gene TRBV19 combines with J gene TRBJ2-5; D might be TRBD2 (6 bases). The V gene's germline CDR1 is LNHDA and CDR2 SQIVND (reference sequence). This CDR3 is built from 15 residues. V lost 3 bases, J lost 5 bases, and 16 bases lay in between. In DNA form, the CDR3 reads TGTGCCAGTAGTATCAGGGAGGCTGGGGGGGAGACCCAGTACTTC. Its protein is CASSIREAGGETQYF.

The gene calls are TRBV6-2 or TRBV6-3 and TRBJ1-1; maybe TRBD1 (6 bases). The germline gives CDR1 MNHEY, CDR2 SVGEGT. Trimming removed 3 bases at V and 1 base at J, with 12 bases between. The CDR3 extends over 15 amino acids. CDR3 loop: CASSYLGGPNTEAFF. The CDR3, as DNA: TGTGCCAGCAGTTATTTAGGGGGACCGAACACTGAAGCTTTCTTT.

This clone appeared a single time. The genes are TRBV5-1 and TRBJ2-1, with 7 bases lining up with TRBD2. V dropped 1 base and J dropped 5; count of bases not matched to a gene: 3. This CDR3 has 14 amino acids. The germline V gene has CDR1 SGHRS and CDR2 YFSETQ. The chain's CDR3 is CASSLLAAHNEQFF. The CDR3 nucleotides are TGCGCCAGCAGCTTGCTAGCGGCCCACAATGAGCAGTTCTTC.

The genes are TRBV29-1 and TRBJ1-2; the D gene is possibly TRBD1 (5 bases). The CDR3 loop spans 14 amino acids. Trimming cost V 3 bases and J 4 bases, with 15 bases left between them. Germline CDR1 SQVTM, CDR2 ANQGSEA. This CDR3 reads CSVDRRGGGYGYTF. CDR3 in DNA: TGCAGCGTTGATCGGAGGGGAGGAGGCTATGGCTACACCTTC.

This clone was recorded once. The CDR3 bases are TGTGCCAGCAGCGTTATGGTGGGGGGGCAGCAGTACTTC. It encodes CASSVMVGGQQYF. The V call is TRBV9, the J call TRBJ2-7, with a weak D call TRBD2 (7 bases). This CDR3 has 13 residues. Trimming shortened V by 2 bases and J by 8 bases, and 14 bases separated the two germline ends. The V gene's germline CDR1 is SGDLS and CDR2 YYNGEE.

The chain is built from TRBV5-1 and TRBJ2-5; D gene ambiguous. Germline assignment: CDR1 SGHRS and CDR2 YFSETQ. The CDR3 length is 17 residues. Trimming left V 4 bases short and J 5 bases short, with 24 bases between. The CDR3 region is CASSLGVAWQSAETQYF. For the CDR3, the DNA is TGCGCCAGCAGCCTTGGGGTGGCTTGGCAGTCGGCGGAGACCCAGTACTTC.

V gene TRBV20-1 combines with J gene TRBJ1-2; D is uncertain. Germline V lookup: CDR1 DFQATT, CDR2 SNEGSKA (reference sequence). The CDR3 is 9 residues long. With 5 bases removed from V and 8 bases from J, the gap between germline ends came to 6 bases. CDR3 residues: CSAPGGYTF. The DNA of the CDR3 is TGCAGTGCTCCGGGGGGCTACACCTTC.

The chain carries TRBV5-1 and TRBJ2-5; D gene ambiguous. There are 15 residues in the CDR3. Looked up from germline, CDR1 is SGHRS and CDR2 is YFSETQ. V gave up 0 bases and J gave up 1 base, with 10 bases separating them. The CDR3, as DNA: TGCGCCAGCAGCTTGGCCCTGGCAATCCAAGAGACCCAGTACTTC. Translated: CASSLALAIQETQYF.

CDR3 coding DNA: TGTGCCAGCAGGACTCAGGGTGGGGGTAACACTGAAGCTTTCTTT. It codes for CASRTQGGGNTEAFF. V usage is TRBV6-5 and J usage is TRBJ1-1; D perhaps matches TRBD1 (5 bases). CDR1 and CDR2 from the germline V gene are MNHEY and SVGAGI. Trimming removed 6 bases from V and 2 bases from J, with 16 bases in between. This CDR3 has 15 amino acids.

The gene calls are TRBV10-3 and TRBJ1-2; D might be TRBD1 (5 bases). This CDR3 spans 14 amino acids. Germline-derived CDR1 and CDR2 are ENHRY and SYGVKD. V was pared by 2 bases and J by 8 bases, with 15 bases between. The CDR3 region has the DNA TGTGCCATCAGTGAGGGTGCGGCATCAGGGGGCTACACCTTC. Protein: CAISEGAASGGYTF.

This rearrangement joins TRBV6-6 to TRBJ2-3; 14 positions agree with TRBD2. The germline V gene encodes CDR1 MNHNY and CDR2 SVGAGI (reference sequence). The junction had 15 bases not matched to a gene; V was cut back by 5 bases and J by 8 bases. The length of the CDR3 is 18 residues. As DNA, the CDR3 is TGTGCCAGCAGTCGACTAGCGGGGGGGCCAGGAACGATAGGTACGCAGTATTTT. Translation gives CASSRLAGGPGTIGTQYF.

Worth noting for this clone: This same CDR3 is encoded by further DNA sequences in the sample. V gene TRBV15 combines with J gene TRBJ2-5; a weak D match, TRBD1 (6 bases). CDR3 size: 16 residues. V gave up 0 bases and J gave up 2 bases, with 13 bases separating them. Germline V lookup: CDR1 LNHNV, CDR2 YYDKDF (reference sequence). The CDR3: CATSRERKGDQETQYF. The CDR3 DNA reads TGTGCCACCAGCAGAGAAAGGAAGGGGGATCAAGAGACCCAGTACTTC.

J is TRBJ2-1 and V is TRBV5-6, with TRBD1 matching 7 bases. Trimming cost V 4 bases and J 9 bases; bases outside gene matches: 13. Germline CDR1 and CDR2: SGHDT and YYEEEE. The CDR3 contains 15 residues. The CDR3 nucleotides are TGTGCCAGCAGCAAAATCGACAGGGATAAAGGTGAGCAGTTCTTC. It translates to CASSKIDRDKGEQFF.

This CDR3 is CASSQGSPGLTMAAFF. In nucleotides, the CDR3 is TGTGCCAGCAGCCAAGGATCTCCGGGGCTGACCATGGCAGCTTTCTTT. This chain uses TRBV3-1 (or the pseudogene TRBV3-2) with TRBJ1-1; possible D gene TRBD1, 5 bases. CDR1 is LGHDT, CDR2 YNNKEL, per germline (reference sequence). Trimming removed 1 base at V and 10 bases at J, with 22 bases between. The CDR3 extends over 16 amino acids.

DNA of the CDR3: TGCGCCAGCAGCCGAGGACTAGGATACGAGCAGTACTTC. Amino acid sequence: CASSRGLGYEQYF. This chain links TRBV4-3 with TRBJ2-7; 7 bases map to TRBD2. After removal of 4 bases from V and 4 bases from J, the junction contained 4 bases not matched to a gene. Germline V gene lookup returns CDR1 LGHNA and CDR2 YSLEER. This CDR3 spans 13 amino acids.

V is TRBV9 and J is TRBJ2-1; 10 bases agree with TRBD2. In germline, CDR1 is SGDLS, CDR2 YYNGEE. The V and J ends lost 3 bases and 7 bases, in that order; junction bases with no gene match: 7. The CDR3 sequence is 15 residues long. The CDR3 nucleotides read TGTGCCAGCAGCGGTTGGACTAGCGGCGAGAATGAGCAGTTCTTC. Protein sequence: CASSGWTSGENEQFF.

This chain joins TRBV15 and TRBJ1-4, with D unresolved. Germline lookup yields CDR1 LNHNV and CDR2 YYDKDF (reference sequence). CDR3 length: 15 residues. V was cut by 0 bases and J by 4 bases, with 9 bases left in between. CDR3: CATSREGGLNEKLFF. CDR3 DNA sequence: TGTGCCACCAGCAGAGAAGGCGGCCTTAATGAAAAACTGTTTTTT.

The gene calls are TRBV3-1 (or the pseudogene TRBV3-2) and TRBJ1-6; TRBD1 might be the D (5 bases). Germline CDR1 LGHDT, CDR2 YNNKEL (reference sequence). V dropped 0 bases and J dropped 1 base, with 13 bases sitting between them. This CDR3 has 18 residues. The CDR3 sequence is CASSQEEGLGSYNSPLHF. DNA for the CDR3: TGTGCCAGCAGCCAAGAAGAGGGGTTGGGTTCCTATAATTCACCCCTCCACTTT.

The chain has TRBV9 and TRBJ2-7; TRBD2 might be the D (6 bases). V was clipped by 0 bases and J by 2 bases, with 12 bases between them. Germline V gene data show CDR1 as SGDLS and CDR2 as YYNGEE. CDR3 length equals 15 residues. CDR3 in amino acids: CASSVASDRAYEQYF. In nucleotides, the CDR3 is TGTGCCAGCAGCGTAGCTAGCGACCGCGCCTACGAGCAGTACTTC.

This chain joins TRBV5-4 and TRBJ1-1, with D tentatively TRBD1 (5 bases). V was pared by 3 bases and J by 6 bases, with 9 bases between. CDR1 is SGHNT, CDR2 YYREEE, per germline (reference sequence). The CDR3 length is 12 residues. CDR3 sequence reads: CASSWEGSEAFF. In DNA form, the CDR3 reads TGTGCCAGCAGCTGGGAGGGGTCTGAAGCTTTCTTT. The full variable domain, its missing parts supplied by reference TRBV5-4 and TRBJ1-1, is ETGVTQSPTHLIKTRGQQVTLRCSSQSGHNTVSWYQQALGQGPQFIFQYYREEENGRGNFPPRFSGLQFPNYSSELNVNALELDDSALYLCASSWEGSEAFFGQGTRLTVV.

The chain links TRBV9 to TRBJ1-2; D is unclear. V was clipped by 4 bases and J by 5 bases, with 9 bases between them. CDR1 is SGDLS and CDR2 is YYNGEE in the germline V gene. This CDR3 comprises 12 residues. Written as DNA, the CDR3 is TGTGCCAGCAGCAGGGAAGTGTATGGCTACACCTTC. It yields the protein CASSREVYGYTF.